Listed below are T cell receptor beta chains from one sample, sequenced in a study of T-cell memory formation after mild COVID-19. Each CDR3 protein gets one entry after TCRdb re-called the 5' RACE reads with MiXCR. Of about 600,000 distinct CDR3 sequences in the sample, about a fifth were seen once. Sequencing was performed on PBMCs or a T cell subset sorted from them (not recorded which). The source is an adult woman who had mild COVID-19 (a few samples of this study predate the infection). Cell type and time point are not known. CDR3s leave out the opening cysteine and the closing phenylalanine or tryptophan. D genes are given only for firm matches. Size is stated for part of the rows, as once, few or many counts, or as a class when the clone is expanded.

D gene: -; clone size: few; V gene: TRBV4-2; CDR3 protein: ASSQAGGQNTEAF
D gene: TRBD1; clone size: few; V gene: TRBV7-9; CDR3 protein: ASSLARTGANEQF
D gene: TRBD1; clone size: few; V gene: TRBV7-8; CDR3 protein: ASSLGVGGLGRDEQF
D gene: TRBD2; clone size: -; V gene: TRBV9; CDR3 protein: ASSVVPLALRNDQF
D gene: -; clone size: few; V gene: TRBV7-3; CDR3 protein: ASSQYGTGANVLT
D gene: -; clone size: few; V gene: TRBV4-2; CDR3 protein: ASSQERPSHEQY
D gene: TRBD1; clone size: few; V gene: TRBV3-1; CDR3 protein: ASSQGTLTGWSYEQY
D gene: -; clone size: few; V gene: TRBV24-1; CDR3 protein: ATSIRGGLAKNIQY
D gene: -; clone size: -; V gene: TRBV2; CDR3 protein: ASRGVPNEQF
D gene: TRBD1; clone size: few; V gene: TRBV12-3/TRBV12-4; CDR3 protein: ASSRTGGAGANVLT